The rows below give T cell receptor beta chains drawn from one sample of a study of T cells in Graves' hyperthyroidism and ophthalmopathy. TCRdb fed the multiplex PCR reads into MiXCR, producing one record per CDR3 protein. This sample yields about 290,000 distinct CDR3 sequences, of which about an eighth are seen a single time; 6.5% to 10% belongs to the top ten. Sequenced sample: blood. The receptors were gathered from a woman aged 25 to 39 with Graves' hyperthyroidism that later progressed to Graves' ophthalmopathy. Both conserved end residues are part of each CDR3. Clone size is given for some rows only: seen once, a few or many times, or a class if the clone is expanded.

V gene	J gene	clone size	CDR3 protein
TRBV6-5	TRBJ2-3	many	CASSYGTGDTDTQYF
TRBV28	TRBJ2-7	many	CASSSLAGASYEQYF
TRBV6-1	TRBJ1-1	few	CASSPEWSPGAFF
TRBV4-1	TRBJ2-1	few	CASSGTGYNEQFF
TRBV9	TRBJ2-2	many	CASTGGTVNTGELFF
TRBV4-1	TRBJ2-5	-	CASSRGSGETQYF
TRBV2	TRBJ2-7	few	CASKEGGGSYEQYF
TRBV9	TRBJ2-5	many	CASSVEGSGRMGETQYF
TRBV18	TRBJ2-4	many	CASSPGGVLAKNIQYF
TRBV28	TRBJ1-1	many	CASSFMPSSTEAFF
TRBV7-2	TRBJ2-5	many	CASSPPSGRGETQYF
TRBV10-3	TRBJ2-5	-	CAISESQGAFFAGGQETQYF
TRBV7-9	TRBJ2-5	many	CASSLGLNQETQYF
TRBV28	TRBJ1-1	many	CASSLIGTGGGTEAFF
TRBV28	TRBJ2-4	many	CATAPQARDIQYF
TRBV24-1	TRBJ2-1	many	CATSDPDRDSQEQFF
TRBV7-9	TRBJ2-2	many	CASRDLGNTGELFF
TRBV28	TRBJ2-1	many	CASSFASGGDEQFF
TRBV6-2/TRBV6-3	TRBJ2-2	many	CASSHPYRLAVNTGELFF
TRBV11-2	TRBJ2-7	many	CASSFSPGGREQYF
TRBV20-1	TRBJ2-7	many	CSARGQLGGEQYF
TRBV6-2/TRBV6-3	TRBJ2-7	many	CASSYFGGVYEQYF
TRBV18	TRBJ2-7	many	CASSPGGEREQYF
TRBV20-1	TRBJ2-6	-	CSAINSGDGANVLTF
TRBV27	TRBJ2-3	many	CASSLASGRSTDTQYF
TRBV4-2	TRBJ2-3	-	CASQGLAGSQASTDTQYF
TRBV7-8	TRBJ2-3	many	CASSILSRDTQYF
TRBV29-1	TRBJ1-1	many	CSVDQDLNTEAFF
TRBV5-1	TRBJ2-3	few	CASSSFVQDTDTQYF
TRBV28	TRBJ2-2	many	CASSLEIYGRAYTGELFF
TRBV18	TRBJ2-1	many	CASSELAGDLSSYNEQFF
TRBV7-9	TRBJ1-2	many	CASRRTGSDGYTF
TRBV19	TRBJ1-1	-	CASSYSTGLTEAFF